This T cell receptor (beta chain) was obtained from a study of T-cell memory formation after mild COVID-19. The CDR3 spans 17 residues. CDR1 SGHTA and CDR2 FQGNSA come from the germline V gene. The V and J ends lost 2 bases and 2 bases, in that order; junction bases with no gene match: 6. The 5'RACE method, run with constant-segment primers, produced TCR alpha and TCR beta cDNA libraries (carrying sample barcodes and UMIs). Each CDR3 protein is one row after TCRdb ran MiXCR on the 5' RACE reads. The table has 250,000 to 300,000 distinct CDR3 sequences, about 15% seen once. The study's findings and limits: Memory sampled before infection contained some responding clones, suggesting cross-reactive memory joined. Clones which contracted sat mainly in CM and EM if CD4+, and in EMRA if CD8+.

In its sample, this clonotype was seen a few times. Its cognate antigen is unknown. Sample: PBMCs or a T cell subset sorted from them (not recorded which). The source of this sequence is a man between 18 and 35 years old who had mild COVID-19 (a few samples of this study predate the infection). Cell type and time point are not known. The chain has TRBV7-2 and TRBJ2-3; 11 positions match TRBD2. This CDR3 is CASSLYPLAGVTDTQYF. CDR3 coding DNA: TGTGCCAGCAGCTTATACCCACTAGCGGGGGTCACAGATACGCAGTATTTT.